One sample yielded the 20 T cell receptor beta chains listed below, sequenced in a study of early T cells in non-severe SARS-CoV-2 infection. TCRdb passed the 5' RACE reads through MiXCR, listing each CDR3 protein once. The table lists about 76,000 distinct CDR3 sequences, about 11% of them singletons, with around 4.7% in the top ten. The material sequenced was whole blood. The receptors derive from an adult who was a healthcare worker with PCR-confirmed SARS-CoV-2 infection or an uninfected control (not recorded which).

The chain combines TRBV11-2 with TRBJ2-3; 7 bases agree with TRBD2. Germline CDR1 SGHAT, CDR2 FQNNGV. The CDR3 is made up of 14 amino acids. Losses at the gene ends were 1 base for V and 4 bases for J; bases not matched to a gene: 2. The CDR3 sequence: CASSLGTSADTQYF. The CDR3 DNA sequence: TGTGCCAGCAGCTTAGGAACTAGCGCAGATACGCAGTATTTT.

This sequence joins TRBV10-3 and TRBJ2-5; 13 positions match TRBD2. V dropped 7 bases and J dropped 1; count of bases not matched to a gene: 3. Germline CDR1 ENHRY, CDR2 SYGVKD. The CDR3 has 15 amino acids. The CDR3 region has the DNA TGTGCCATCAAGGGGACTAGCGGGGCCCAAGAGACCCAGTACTTC. Translation gives CAIKGTSGAQETQYF.

The chain couples TRBV29-1 to TRBJ2-7; D is uncertain. V gave up 5 bases and J gave up 2 bases, with 7 bases separating them. The CDR3 is 11 residues long. In germline, CDR1 is SQVTM, CDR2 ANQGSEA. CDR3 in amino acids: CSVLLTYEQYF. For the CDR3, the DNA is TGCAGCGTTTTGTTAACCTACGAGCAGTACTTC.

This clonotype was observed a handful of times. The chain joins TRBV6-5 to TRBJ1-3; weak D call: TRBD1 (5 bases). CDR1 and CDR2 (germline): MNHEY, SVGAGI. The CDR3 contains 14 residues. The V end lost 2 bases, the J end lost 4 bases, and 9 bases lay between the germline ends. This CDR3 reads CASSYAGYGNTIYF. The DNA for the CDR3 is TGTGCCAGCAGTTACGCAGGGTACGGAAACACCATATATTTT.

There are many counts of this clonotype. The J gene is TRBJ1-5, the V gene TRBV6-1, with D possibly matching TRBD1 (6 bases). Germline-derived CDR1 and CDR2 are MNHNS and SASEGT. The CDR3 loop spans 15 amino acids. Deletions cut 1 base from V and 4 bases from J, with 11 bases between. The CDR3 is CASSEGRGWNQPQHF. The DNA of the CDR3 is TGTGCCAGCAGTGAAGGAAGGGGGTGGAATCAGCCCCAGCATTTT.

The sample holds many counts of this clonotype. The rearrangement uses TRBV11-2 and TRBJ2-7, with a possible D match to TRBD2 (5 bases). CDR3 length: 11 residues. Trimming left V 3 bases short and J 6 bases short, with 6 bases between. Germline V lookup: CDR1 SGHAT, CDR2 FQNNGV. The CDR3 coding sequence is TGTGCCAGCAGCTTGAGGGTCGAGCAGTACTTC. This translates into CASSLRVEQYF.

This clonotype was recorded many times. The rearrangement joins TRBV7-8 to TRBJ2-7, with D maybe TRBD1 (5 bases). The germline V gene has CDR1 SGHVS and CDR2 FQNEAQ. The CDR3 length is 15 residues. V was trimmed by 4 bases and J by 4 bases, leaving 17 bases between them. The CDR3 DNA follows: TGTGCCAGCAGCTCATCACCGCAGGGAACGTACGAGCAGTACTTC. Its protein product is CASSSSPQGTYEQYF.

The chain employs TRBV20-1 and TRBJ2-3, with 12 bases aligning to TRBD2. V shed 4 bases and J 2 bases; nucleotides not matched to a gene: 10. The CDR3 is 17 amino acids. Germline assignment: CDR1 DFQATT and CDR2 SNEGSKA (reference sequence). The CDR3 region is CSAIPFLAGGITDTQYF. The CDR3 DNA sequence: TGCAGTGCTATCCCCTTTCTAGCGGGGGGGATCACAGATACGCAGTATTTT.

The chain combines TRBV5-1 with TRBJ1-1; D is possibly TRBD1 (6 bases). There are 13 residues in the CDR3. Trimming took off 5 bases at V and 7 bases at J, with 15 bases between the two ends. The germline V gene encodes CDR1 SGHRS and CDR2 YFSETQ. As DNA, the CDR3 is TGCGCCAGCAGTCAAAGTGACAGGAGTGAAGCTTTCTTT. Its translation: CASSQSDRSEAFF. Looking up the rest from reference TRBV5-1 and TRBJ1-1 gives the full variable domain: KAGVTQTPRYLIKTRGQQVTLSCSPISGHRSVSWYQQTPGQGLQFLFEYFSETQRNKGNFPGRFSGRQFSNSRSEMNVSTLELGDSALYLCASSQSDRSEAFFGQGTRLTVV.

This clonotype showed up just a few times. Here the CDR3 DNA reads TGTGCCAGCAGCTCGACAGGGGAGGACAATCAGCCCCAGCATTTT. This gives the protein CASSSTGEDNQPQHF. The chain employs TRBV13 and TRBJ1-5, with TRBD1 identical over 8 bases. The CDR3 extends over 15 amino acids. The V segment lost 4 bases and the J segment 3 bases; nucleotides outside the gene matches: 5. Germline-derived CDR1 and CDR2 are PRHDT and FYEKMQ (reference sequence).

This clonotype was seen repeatedly, ten times or more. This chain uses TRBV6-2 or TRBV6-3 with TRBJ2-3; D assignment may be TRBD1 or TRBD2 (5 bases each). Trimming removed 2 bases from V and 5 bases from J, with 8 bases in between. The CDR3 loop spans 13 amino acids. Germline CDR1 is MNHEY and CDR2 is SVGEGT. This CDR3 is CASSYEGRDTQYF. The CDR3 DNA follows: TGTGCCAGCAGTTACGAGGGGCGAGATACGCAGTATTTT.

The genes are TRBV21-1 and TRBJ2-1; the D segment call TRBD1 is taken from the table without a DNA check. TRBV21-1 is given as a pseudogene. The CDR3 loop spans 13 amino acids. The CDR3 is CASSKDTGAEQFF. The CDR3 bases are TGTGCCAGCAGCAAGGACACAGGGGCTGAGCAGTTCTTC.

The J gene is TRBJ2-3, the V gene TRBV7-8; 12 bases fit TRBD2. V shed 4 bases and J 2 bases; nucleotides not matched to a gene: 10. Germline V gives CDR1 SGHVS, CDR2 FQNEAQ. This CDR3 is 18 amino acids long. The CDR3 spells CASSSTSGGRLDTDTQYF. The CDR3, as DNA: TGTGCCAGCAGCTCGACTAGCGGGGGACGTCTGGACACAGATACGCAGTATTTT.

The V gene is TRBV6-8, the J gene TRBJ2-5, with 7 nucleotides matching TRBD1. V lost 10 bases, J lost 1 base, and 21 bases stayed unmatched. CDR1 and CDR2 (germline): MNHGY, SAAAGT. The CDR3 loop spans 18 amino acids. This CDR3 reads CAIPPRQGEGPAQETQYF. CDR3 DNA: TGTGCCATCCCCCCCAGACAGGGTGAGGGTCCCGCCCAAGAGACCCAGTACTTC.

This clonotype was seen at least ten times. The V call is TRBV20-1, the J call TRBJ1-5; D unclear. V lost 2 bases to trimming and J lost 0 bases, with 14 bases between them. Germline assignment: CDR1 DFQATT and CDR2 SNEGSKA (reference sequence). CDR3 length equals 16 residues. The CDR3, as DNA: TGCAGTGCTAGACGAAGAGCGCGGCATAGCAATCAGCCCCAGCATTTT. Translation gives CSARRRARHSNQPQHF.

This clonotype has a count of ten or more. This sequence joins TRBV6-1 and TRBJ1-5, with 9 bases matching TRBD1. J gave up 2 bases and V 8 bases, and 7 bases lay outside the gene matches. CDR3 length: 15 amino acids. Germline V lookup: CDR1 MNHNS, CDR2 SASEGT. The CDR3 DNA reads as TGTGCCAGCGGCGGGACAGGGTTTGGCAATCAGCCCCAGCATTTT. Its protein is CASGGTGFGNQPQHF.

This clonotype was detected ten times or more. V and J are TRBV10-2 and TRBJ1-5; D ambiguous. This CDR3 is built from 14 residues. The V end was cut by 3 bases, the J end by 3 bases, with 9 bases between. Looked up from germline, CDR1 is WSHSY and CDR2 is SAAADI. CDR3 region: CASSEGGTNQPQHF. CDR3 nucleotides: TGCGCCAGCAGTGAAGGCGGAACCAATCAGCCCCAGCATTTT.

V gene TRBV19 combines with J gene TRBJ2-3, with TRBD1 identical over 8 bases. Trimming removed 7 bases from V and 5 bases from J; junction bases left unmatched: 5. The CDR3 contains 13 residues. In germline, CDR1 is LNHDA, CDR2 SQIVND (reference sequence). CDR3 sequence reads: CASMARGQDTQYF. In DNA, the CDR3 is TGTGCCAGTATGGCCAGGGGGCAAGATACGCAGTATTTT. Full variable domain (rest looked up from reference TRBV19 and TRBJ2-3): DGGITQSPKYLFRKEGQNVTLSCEQNLNHDAMYWYRQDPGQGLRLIYYSQIVNDFQKGDIAEGYSVSREKKESFPLTVTSAQKNPTAFYLCASMARGQDTQYFGPGTRLTVL.

In this sample, this clonotype turned up once. A much more abundant neighbour one base away suggests this may be a read error. The chain employs TRBV18 and TRBJ2-1; 7 bases are a match to TRBD2. Germline assignment: CDR1 KGHSH and CDR2 LQKENI. After removal of 2 bases from V and 7 bases from J, the junction contained 14 bases not matched to a gene. This CDR3 is built from 17 residues. CDR3 residues: CASSPASGGGLQNEQFF. Here the CDR3 DNA reads TGTGCCAGCTCACCAGCCTCGGGCGGGGGTCTCCAAAATGAGCAGTTCTTC.

V and J are TRBV7-6 and TRBJ2-1; D may be TRBD2 (6 bases). This CDR3 comprises 15 residues. The V gene's germline CDR1 is SGHVS and CDR2 FNYEAQ. Between the trimmed V and J ends, which lost 2 bases and 1 base, there was a span of 9 bases. In nucleotides, the CDR3 is TGTGCCAGCAGCTTAATAAGCGGGTCCTACAATGAGCAGTTCTTC. Protein sequence: CASSLISGSYNEQFF.